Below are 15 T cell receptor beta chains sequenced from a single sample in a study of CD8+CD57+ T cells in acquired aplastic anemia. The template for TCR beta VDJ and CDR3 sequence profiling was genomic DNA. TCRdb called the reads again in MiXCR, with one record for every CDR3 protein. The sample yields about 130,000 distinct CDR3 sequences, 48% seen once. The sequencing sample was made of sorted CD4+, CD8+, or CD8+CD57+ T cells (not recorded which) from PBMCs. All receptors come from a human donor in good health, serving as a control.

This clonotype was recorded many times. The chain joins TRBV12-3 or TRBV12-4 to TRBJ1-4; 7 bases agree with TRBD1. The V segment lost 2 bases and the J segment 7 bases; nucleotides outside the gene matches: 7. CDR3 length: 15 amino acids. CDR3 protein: CASSLSGQGGEKLFF. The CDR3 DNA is TGTGCCAGCAGTTTAAGCGGCCAGGGGGGTGAAAAACTGTTTTTT.

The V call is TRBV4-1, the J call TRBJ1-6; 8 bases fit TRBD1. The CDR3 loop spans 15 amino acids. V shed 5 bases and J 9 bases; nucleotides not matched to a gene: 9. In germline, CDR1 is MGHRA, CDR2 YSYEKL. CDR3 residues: CASSYPGGSGSPLHF. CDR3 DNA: TGCGCCAGCAGCTATCCAGGGGGCTCGGGTTCACCCCTCCACTTT.

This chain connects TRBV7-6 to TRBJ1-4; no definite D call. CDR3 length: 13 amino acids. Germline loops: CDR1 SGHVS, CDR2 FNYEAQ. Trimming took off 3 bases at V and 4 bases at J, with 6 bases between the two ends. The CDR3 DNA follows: TGTGCCAGCAGCTTCAGCTATAATGAAAAACTGTTTTTT. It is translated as CASSFSYNEKLFF.

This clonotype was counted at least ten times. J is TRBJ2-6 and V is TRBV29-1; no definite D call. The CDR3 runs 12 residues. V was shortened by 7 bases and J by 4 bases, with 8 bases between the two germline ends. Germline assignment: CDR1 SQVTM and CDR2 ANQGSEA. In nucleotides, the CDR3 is TGCAGCGCCCAGGTCGGGGCCAACGTCCTGACTTTC. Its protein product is CSAQVGANVLTF.

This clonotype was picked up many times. CDR3 residues: CASSLALQGLGTDTQYF. The CDR3 DNA is TGCGCCAGCAGCTTGGCCTTACAGGGATTGGGGACAGATACGCAGTATTTT. The V call is TRBV5-1, the J call TRBJ2-3, with TRBD1 as a possible D gene (6 bases). Trimming pared 0 bases from V and 3 bases from J, leaving 17 bases between. The CDR3 has 17 amino acids. Per germline, CDR1 SGHRS and CDR2 YFSETQ.

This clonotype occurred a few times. Here the CDR3 DNA reads TGTGCCAGCAGCCCAGGACTAGCGGGGGGCTGGGAGACCCAGTACTTC. The encoded protein is CASSPGLAGGWETQYF. This sequence joins TRBV7-6 and TRBJ2-5; 14 bases are shared with TRBD2. Germline CDR1 reads SGHVS; CDR2 reads FNYEAQ. V was clipped by 5 bases and J by 5 bases; unmatched bases: 7. The CDR3 runs 16 residues. The full variable domain, rest sourced from reference TRBV7-6 and TRBJ2-5, is GAGVSQSPRYKVTKRGQDVALRCDPISGHVSLYWYRQALGQGPEFLTYFNYEAQQDKSGLPNDRFSAERPEGSISTLTIQRTEQRDSAMYRCASSPGLAGGWETQYFGPGTRLLVL.

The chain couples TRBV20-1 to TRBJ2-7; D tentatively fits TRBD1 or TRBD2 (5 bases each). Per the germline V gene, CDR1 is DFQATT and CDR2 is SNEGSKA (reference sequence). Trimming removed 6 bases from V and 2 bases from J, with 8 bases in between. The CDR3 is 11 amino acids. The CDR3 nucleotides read TGCAGTGCCAGGGACCCCTACGAGCAGTACTTC. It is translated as CSARDPYEQYF.

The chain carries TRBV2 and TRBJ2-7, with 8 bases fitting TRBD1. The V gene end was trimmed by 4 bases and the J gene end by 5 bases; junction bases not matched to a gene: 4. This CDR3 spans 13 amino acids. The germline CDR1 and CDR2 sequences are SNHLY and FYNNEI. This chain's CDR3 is CASSADRVNEQYF. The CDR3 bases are TGTGCCAGCAGTGCGGACAGGGTGAACGAGCAGTACTTC. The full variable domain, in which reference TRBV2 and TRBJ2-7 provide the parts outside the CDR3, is EPEVTQTPSHQVTQMGQEVILRCVPISNHLYFYWYRQILGQKVEFLVSFYNNEISEKSEIFDDQFSVERPDGSNFTLKIRSTKLEDSAMYFCASSADRVNEQYFGPGTRLTVT.

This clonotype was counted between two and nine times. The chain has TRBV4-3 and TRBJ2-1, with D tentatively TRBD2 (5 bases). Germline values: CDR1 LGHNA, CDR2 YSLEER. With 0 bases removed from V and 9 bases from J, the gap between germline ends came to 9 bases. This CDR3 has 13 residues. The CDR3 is CASSQDPGGEQFF. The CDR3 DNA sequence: TGCGCCAGCAGCCAAGATCCAGGAGGTGAGCAGTTCTTC.

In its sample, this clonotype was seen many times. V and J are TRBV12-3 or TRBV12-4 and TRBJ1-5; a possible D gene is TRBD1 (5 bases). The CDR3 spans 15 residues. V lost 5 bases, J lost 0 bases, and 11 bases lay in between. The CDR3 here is CASSAQGASNQPQHF. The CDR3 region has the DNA TGTGCCAGCAGTGCTCAGGGAGCTAGCAATCAGCCCCAGCATTTT.

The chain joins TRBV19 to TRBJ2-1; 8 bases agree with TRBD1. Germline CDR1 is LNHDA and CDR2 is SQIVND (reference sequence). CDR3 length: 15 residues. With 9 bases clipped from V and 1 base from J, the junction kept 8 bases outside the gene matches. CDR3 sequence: CASAKTGESYNEQFF. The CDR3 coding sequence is TGTGCCAGCGCCAAGACAGGGGAATCCTACAATGAGCAGTTCTTC.

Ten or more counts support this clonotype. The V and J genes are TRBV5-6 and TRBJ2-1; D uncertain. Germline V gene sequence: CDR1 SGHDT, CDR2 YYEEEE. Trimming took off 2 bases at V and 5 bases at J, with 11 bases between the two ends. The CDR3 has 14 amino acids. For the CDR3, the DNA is TGTGCCAGCAGCTTAGGGCCCCAAGACAATGAGCAGTTCTTC. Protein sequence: CASSLGPQDNEQFF. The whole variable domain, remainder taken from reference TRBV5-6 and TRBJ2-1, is DAGVTQSPTHLIKTRGQQVTLRCSPKSGHDTVSWYQQALGQGPQFIFQYYEEEERQRGNFPDRFSGHQFPNYSSELNVNALLLGDSALYLCASSLGPQDNEQFFGPGTRLTVL.

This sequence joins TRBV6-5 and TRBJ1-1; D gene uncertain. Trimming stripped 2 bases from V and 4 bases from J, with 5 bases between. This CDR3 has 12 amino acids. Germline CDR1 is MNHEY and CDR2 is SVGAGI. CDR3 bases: TGTGCCAGCAGTTACGGCGCCACTGAAGCTTTCTTT. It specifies CASSYGATEAFF.

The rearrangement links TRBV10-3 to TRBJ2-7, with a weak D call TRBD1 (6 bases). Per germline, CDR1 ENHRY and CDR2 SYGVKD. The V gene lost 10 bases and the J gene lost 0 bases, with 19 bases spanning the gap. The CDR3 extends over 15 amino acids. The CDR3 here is CASAGQKGSSYEQYF. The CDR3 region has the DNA TGTGCCAGCGCTGGACAGAAGGGAAGCTCCTACGAGCAGTACTTC.

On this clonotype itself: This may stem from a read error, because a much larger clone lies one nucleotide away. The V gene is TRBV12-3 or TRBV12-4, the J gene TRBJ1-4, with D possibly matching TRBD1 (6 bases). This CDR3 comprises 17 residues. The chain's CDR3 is CASSLASGAGRGEELFF. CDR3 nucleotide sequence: TGTGCCAGCAGTTTAGCGTCGGGGGCCGGGCGCGGTGAAGAACTGTTTTTT.